This is a list of T cell receptor beta chains from one sample in a study of blood T cell repertoires in COVID-19. Libraries were prepared by immunoSEQ multiplex PCR; TCRdb keeps only in-frame clonotypes and omits some of them. Of approximately 120,000 clones in the sample, 79% were seen once. The sample comprised peripheral blood. The receptor set was obtained from a man in his forties with active or convalescent COVID-19. The CDR3 runs from the conserved cysteine through the conserved F or W. A D gene is named only where the DNA matches it firmly. Rows may omit the clone size; those that give it use once, few, many or a size class.

clone_size d_call j_call v_call cdr3_aa cdr3_nt
- TRBD1 TRBJ1-2 TRBV7-9 CASSLKSGTGGSGYTF TGTGCCAGCAGCCTTAAATCCGGGACAGGGGGTAGTGGCTACACCTTC
- TRBD1 TRBJ1-3 TRBV9 CASSVADTGGFSGNTIYF TGTGCCAGCAGCGTAGCTGATACAGGGGGCTTTTCAGGAAACACCATATATTTT
- TRBD1 TRBJ1-3 TRBV10-3 CAISEPTGTGNTIYF TGTGCCATCAGTGAACCGACAGGGACGGGAAACACCATATATTTT
- TRBD2 TRBJ2-1 TRBV19 CASSMAGGSEQFF TGTGCCAGTAGTATGGCGGGGGGTAGTGAGCAGTTCTTC
- TRBD1 TRBJ1-5 TRBV28 CASSRTGVGQPQHF TGTGCCAGCAGCAGGACAGGGGTTGGTCAGCCCCAGCATTTT
- TRBD1 TRBJ2-5 TRBV9 CASSPQGQGGAETQYF TGTGCCAGCAGCCCCCAGGGACAGGGAGGGGCGGAGACCCAGTACTTC
- - TRBJ1-1 TRBV10-3 CAISESVGGLNTEAFF TGTGCCATCAGTGAGTCGGTCGGGGGGCTGAACACTGAAGCTTTCTTT
- - TRBJ1-4 TRBV7-2 CASSLVWSPTNEKLFF TGTGCCAGCAGCTTAGTATGGAGCCCAACTAATGAAAAACTGTTTTTT
once - TRBJ1-1 TRBV7-9 CASSPGHLNTEAFF TGTGCCAGCAGCCCGGGACACCTGAACACTGAAGCTTTCTTT
- TRBD2 TRBJ2-1 TRBV24-1 CATSDSVLAGTNNEQFF TGTGCCACCAGTGATTCCGTCCTAGCGGGAACAAACAATGAGCAGTTCTTC
- - TRBJ1-1 TRBV7-9 CASSLSQGTEAFF TGTGCCAGCAGCTTAAGCCAGGGCACTGAAGCTTTCTTT